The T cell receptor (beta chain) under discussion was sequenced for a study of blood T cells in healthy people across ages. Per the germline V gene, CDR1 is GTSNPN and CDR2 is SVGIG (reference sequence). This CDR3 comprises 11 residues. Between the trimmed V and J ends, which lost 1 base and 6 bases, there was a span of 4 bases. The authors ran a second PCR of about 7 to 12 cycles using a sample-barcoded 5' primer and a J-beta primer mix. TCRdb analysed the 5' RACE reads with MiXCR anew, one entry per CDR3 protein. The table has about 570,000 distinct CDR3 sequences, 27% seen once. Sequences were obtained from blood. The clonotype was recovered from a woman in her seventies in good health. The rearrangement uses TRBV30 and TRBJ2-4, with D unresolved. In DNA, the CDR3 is TGTGCCTGGAGTGAAGGAAACATTCAGTACTTC. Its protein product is CAWSEGNIQYF.